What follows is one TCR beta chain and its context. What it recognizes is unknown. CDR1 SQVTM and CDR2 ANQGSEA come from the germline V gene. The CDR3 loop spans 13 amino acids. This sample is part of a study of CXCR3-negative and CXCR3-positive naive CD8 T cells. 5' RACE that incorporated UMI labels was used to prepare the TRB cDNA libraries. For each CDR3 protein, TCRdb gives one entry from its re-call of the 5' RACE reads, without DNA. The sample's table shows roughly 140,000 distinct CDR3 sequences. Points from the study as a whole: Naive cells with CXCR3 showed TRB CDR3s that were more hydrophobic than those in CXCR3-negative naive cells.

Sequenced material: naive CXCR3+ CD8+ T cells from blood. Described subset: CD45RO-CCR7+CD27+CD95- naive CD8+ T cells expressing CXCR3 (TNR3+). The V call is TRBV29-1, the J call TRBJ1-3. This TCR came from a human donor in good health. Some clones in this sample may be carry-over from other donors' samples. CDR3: CSVLSGSGNTIYF.